These T cell receptor beta chains were read from a single sample in a study of beta chain features in type 1 diabetes. Using immunoSEQ multiplex PCR, the repertoire was profiled, and TCRdb retains in-frame clones only, with some absent. The table shows 500,000 to 850,000 clones, with over 11% occurring only once. Sequencing input: naive CD4+ T cells from blood. The receptors stem from a man in his late teens or twenties with type 1 diabetes. The CDR3 runs from the conserved cysteine through the conserved F or W. D genes are given only for firm matches. Expanded clones are given a class, and other clones once, few, many or no size at all.

v_gene	abundance	j_gene	d_gene	CDR3nt	CDR3aa
TRBV4-2	few	TRBJ2-7	-	TGTGCCAGCAGCCCTCCCTACGGGGGGCACTACGAGCAGTACTTC	CASSPPYGGHYEQYF
TRBV6-4	-	TRBJ2-1	-	TGTGCCAGCAGTGACCTTCGTCGTGAGCAGTTCTTC	CASSDLRREQFF
TRBV9	-	TRBJ1-1	TRBD1	TGTGCCAGCAGCCCTACAGGGGAGACTGAAGCTTTCTTT	CASSPTGETEAFF
TRBV6-6	-	TRBJ1-1	-	TGTAAAACAGCGTATAACACTGAAGCTTTCTTT	CKTAYNTEAFF
TRBV7-9	-	TRBJ1-1	-	TGTGCCAGCCGAGCAGTCTGGGAGGGGACTGAAGCTTTCTTT	CASRAVWEGTEAFF
TRBV7-9	-	TRBJ1-2	-	TGTGCCAGCAGCTTAGTCAGGGCCGACTATGGCTACACCTTC	CASSLVRADYGYTF
TRBV18	-	TRBJ2-3	-	TGTGCCAGCTCACCGCAGCAGATCACAGATACGCAGTATTTT	CASSPQQITDTQYF
TRBV6-5	few	TRBJ2-4	-	TGTGCCAGCAGTAATGCCCGTAGGGACATTCAGTACTTC	CASSNARRDIQYF
TRBV25-1	few	TRBJ1-2	TRBD1	TGTGCCAGCAGTGTTAACAGGGGGCGCGATGGCTACACCTTC	CASSVNRGRDGYTF
TRBV7-2	-	TRBJ2-3	-	TGTGCCAGCAGCTACTCGGGGGATACGCAGTATTTT	CASSYSGDTQYF
TRBV30	few	TRBJ1-6	-	TGTGCCTGGAGGCGGGACAATAATTCACCCCTCCACTTT	CAWRRDNNSPLHF
TRBV20-1	-	TRBJ1-1	-	TGCAGTGCTAGCCCTAACACTGAAGCTTTCTTT	CSASPNTEAFF
TRBV6-6	-	TRBJ2-7	-	TGTGCCAGCAGTCCCCCAGGAGGCGAGCAGTACTTC	CASSPPGGEQYF
TRBV7-2	-	TRBJ2-5	-	TGTGCCAGCAGCTTAGCTGTACAAGAGACCCAGTACTTC	CASSLAVQETQYF
TRBV28	-	TRBJ2-3	-	TGTGCCAGCAGTTCCTCCGGGACCCATCTCAATACGCAGTATTTT	CASSSSGTHLNTQYF
TRBV30	few	TRBJ1-6	-	TGTGCCTGGAGTGTCAGGGATAGCTCCTATAATTCACCCCTCCACTTT	CAWSVRDSSYNSPLHF
TRBV5-1	-	TRBJ2-5	TRBD1	TGCGCCAGCAGCTTGGGGGACAGGGTTGGGCAAGAAGAGACCCAGTACTTC	CASSLGDRVGQEETQYF
TRBV19	-	TRBJ2-1	TRBD1	TGTGCCAGTAGTAAGCCGGGACAGGGGAACAATGAGCAGTTCTTC	CASSKPGQGNNEQFF
TRBV11-2	few	TRBJ2-7	TRBD2	TGTGCCAGCAGCTTAGCTAGCGGGTACGAGCAGTACTTC	CASSLASGYEQYF
TRBV18	-	TRBJ2-7	-	TGTGCCAGCTCAACGCGTCCCTCGAGCTCCTACGAGCAGTACTTC	CASSTRPSSSYEQYF
TRBV2	-	TRBJ1-4	-	TGTGCCAGCAGTGAATCGGGTCGGCTGTTCGAAAAACTGTTTTTT	CASSESGRLFEKLFF
TRBV7-2	few	TRBJ1-1	-	TGTGCCAGCAGGTTAGGGGAGTGGAGCACTGAAGCTTTCTTT	CASRLGEWSTEAFF
TRBV6-1	few	TRBJ2-5	-	TGTGCCAGCAGTTTTGGACAAACGATGGAGACCCAGTACTTC	CASSFGQTMETQYF
TRBV6-5	few	TRBJ2-7	TRBD1	TGTGCCAGCCAAAGGGACAGTTCCTACGAGCAGTACTTC	CASQRDSSYEQYF
TRBV14	-	TRBJ2-5	-	TGTGCCAGCAGCCAAGACAGGGTAGGAAGGGAGACCCAGTACTTC	CASSQDRVGRETQYF
TRBV28	few	TRBJ2-7	-	TGTGCCAGCAGTTTATTCAGGGGCGGCCCCTACGAGCAGTACTTC	CASSLFRGGPYEQYF
TRBV5-1	few	TRBJ2-2	-	TGCGCCAGCAGCCAGGACACCGGGGAGCTGTTTTTT	CASSQDTGELFF
TRBV5-6	-	TRBJ1-2	TRBD1	TGTGCCAGCAGTTTGCCAGGACAGGGGAACTATGGCTACACCTTC	CASSLPGQGNYGYTF
TRBV9	-	TRBJ2-7	TRBD2	TGTGCCAGCAGCCCAGGGACTAGCGTAGACTCCTACGAGCAGTACTTC	CASSPGTSVDSYEQYF
TRBV29-1	-	TRBJ2-1	-	TGCAGCGCTGGGTTATGGAATGAGCAGTTCTTC	CSAGLWNEQFF
TRBV5-1	-	TRBJ2-1	TRBD2	TGCGCCAGCAGCTTTGGTAATAGCGGGAGGAATGAGCAGTTCTTC	CASSFGNSGRNEQFF
TRBV28	-	TRBJ1-5	TRBD1	TGTGCCAGCAGTTGGGGCCAGGGGGGCCAGCCCCAGCATTTT	CASSWGQGGQPQHF
TRBV4-3	-	TRBJ2-7	TRBD2	TGCGCCAGCAGCCCCGGGACTAGCGGTAACTACGAGCAGTACTTC	CASSPGTSGNYEQYF
TRBV5-6	-	TRBJ2-5	-	TGTGCCAGCAGCTCGCAGGGAAGTCTTAGGGAGACCCAGTACTTC	CASSSQGSLRETQYF
TRBV30	-	TRBJ1-1	-	TGTGCCTGGAGTGTTGGTTGGGGGAATCGAATGAACACTGAAGCTTTCTTT	CAWSVGWGNRMNTEAFF
TRBV7-7	-	TRBJ2-5	-	TGTGCTAGCAGCTTAGGTCTCAGCCAAGAGACCCAGTACTTC	CASSLGLSQETQYF
TRBV14	-	TRBJ1-2	TRBD1	TGTGCCAGCAGCCCATTAGGGACAGGCGGCTACGGCTACACCTTC	CASSPLGTGGYGYTF